The 17 T cell receptor beta chains below all came from one sample that was sequenced in a study of blood T cell repertoires in COVID-19. The repertoire was sequenced with immunoSEQ multiplex PCR; TCRdb's copy has only in-frame clones and lacks some. Of about 180,000 clones in the sample, 79% are singletons; the top ten hold 8.1%. Material: peripheral blood. These receptors came from an older woman with COVID-19, enrolled during active disease.

This clone was seen a handful of times. The DNA for the CDR3 is TGTGCCAGCAGTTTATTATTGGGGGGCGAGCAGTACTTC. Amino acids: CASSLLLGGEQYF. The chain couples TRBV28 to TRBJ2-7; the D gene is possibly TRBD2 (6 bases). The CDR3 is 13 amino acids. V lost 1 base, J lost 6 bases, and 10 bases lay in between. Germline loops: CDR1 MDHEN, CDR2 SYDVKM.

The chain joins TRBV19 to TRBJ2-7; tentative D call: TRBD1 (5 bases). Germline loops: CDR1 LNHDA, CDR2 SQIVND (reference sequence). The CDR3 consists of 15 residues. The V end lost 3 bases, the J end lost 4 bases, and 16 bases lay between the germline ends. The CDR3 region is CASSMGQDNGYEQYF. In DNA, the CDR3 is TGTGCCAGTAGTATGGGGCAGGATAACGGATACGAGCAGTACTTC.

V and J are TRBV25-1 and TRBJ1-1, with 7 positions matching TRBD1. Germline V lookup: CDR1 MGHDK, CDR2 SYGVNS. CDR3 length: 16 amino acids. With V trimmed by 9 bases and J by 0 bases, 13 bases remained unmatched. In DNA, the CDR3 is TGTGCCAGGACAGGGAGGCGATCGGGTTTGAACACTGAAGCTTTCTTT. This sequence encodes CARTGRRSGLNTEAFF.

This clone was counted only a few times. The chain is built from TRBV9 and TRBJ1-2; TRBD1 might be the D (5 bases). Germline V gene lookup returns CDR1 SGDLS and CDR2 YYNGEE. This CDR3 is 15 amino acids long. V lost 2 bases, J lost 4 bases, and 15 bases lay in between. As DNA, the CDR3 is TGTGCCAGCAGCGTGTTCGGGCAGGGCAGCTATGGCTACACCTTC. This translates into CASSVFGQGSYGYTF.

This clone showed up just a few times. The chain has TRBV19 and TRBJ1-1, with TRBD1 matching over 9 bases. CDR3 length: 15 residues. Trimming cost V 6 bases and J 1 base; bases outside gene matches: 6. Germline values: CDR1 LNHDA, CDR2 SQIVND (reference sequence). The CDR3 bases are TGTGCCAGTAGGGGACAGGGCCTCTCGAACACTGAAGCTTTCTTT. Translating it yields CASRGQGLSNTEAFF.

The CDR3 DNA follows: TGTGCCAGCAGCCCTCGGGGGGGCTCCCTTCCCGGGGAGCTGTTTTTT. Protein product: CASSPRGGSLPGELFF. The rearrangement joins TRBV5-4 to TRBJ2-2; 8 bases are shared with TRBD2. This CDR3 comprises 16 residues. Germline V gene lookup returns CDR1 SGHNT and CDR2 YYREEE (reference sequence). V lost 4 bases and J lost 6; bases outside the gene matches: 11.

This chain joins TRBV9 and TRBJ1-2; possible D gene TRBD1, 5 bases. This CDR3 is 15 amino acids long. Deletions cut 3 bases from V and 2 bases from J, with 14 bases between. Looked up from germline, CDR1 is SGDLS and CDR2 is YYNGEE. The CDR3 here is CASSASWQGNYGYTF. The CDR3 DNA sequence: TGTGCCAGCAGCGCCTCCTGGCAGGGAAACTATGGCTACACCTTC.

This clone was seen just once. The J gene is TRBJ2-5, the V gene TRBV19, with TRBD1 matching 7 bases. The CDR3 sequence is 14 residues long. Looked up from germline, CDR1 is LNHDA and CDR2 is SQIVND (reference sequence). V dropped 3 bases and J dropped 5; count of bases not matched to a gene: 6. CDR3 sequence reads: CASSITGVRETQYF. In nucleotides, the CDR3 is TGTGCCAGTAGTATTACAGGGGTTAGGGAGACCCAGTACTTC.

CDR3 sequence (DNA): TGTGCCAGCAGCTTAGGAAGCGCCTATAATTCACCCCTCCACTTT. It yields the protein CASSLGSAYNSPLHF. The chain couples TRBV7-2 to TRBJ1-6; no clear D. V was trimmed by 1 base and J by 2 bases, leaving 6 bases between them. The CDR3 extends over 15 amino acids. Germline CDR1 and CDR2: SGHTA and FQGNSA.

With respect to this clone: A read error is likely, as this CDR3 ends without the conserved phenylalanine or tryptophan. Because the CDR3's place on the DNA is in doubt, the DNA is left out and the CDR3 is given as listed by TCRdb. The chain carries TRBV24-1 and TRBJ2-4; no check of the table's D call, TRBD2, against the DNA was made. The CDR3 spans 9 residues, counting both ends. Germline-derived CDR1 and CDR2 are KGHDR and SFDVKD. The CDR3 sequence is CATSDLPSG.

The chain is built from TRBV5-4 and TRBJ2-2, with D hard to call. Germline V CDR1 and CDR2: SGHNT, YYREEE (reference sequence). This CDR3 has 11 residues. V was shortened by 2 bases and J by 7 bases, with 3 bases between the two germline ends. CDR3 in amino acids: CASSFSGELFF. The CDR3 DNA follows: TGTGCCAGCAGCTTTAGCGGGGAGCTGTTTTTT.

This chain uses TRBV27 with TRBJ2-3, with 9 nucleotides matching TRBD1. Germline V CDR1 and CDR2: MNHEY, SMNVEV (reference sequence). Trimming at V came to 6 bases and at J to 2 bases, leaving 3 bases not matched to a gene. CDR3 length: 14 amino acids. CDR3 in DNA: TGTGCCAGCAGGTGGACAGGGGACACAGATACGCAGTATTTT. Amino acids: CASRWTGDTDTQYF.

The V gene is TRBV6-5, the J gene TRBJ1-1; 9 nucleotides line up with TRBD1. Germline V gene sequence: CDR1 MNHEY, CDR2 SVGAGI. CDR3 length: 14 residues. The trim removed 7 bases at V and 0 bases at J, leaving 3 bases unmatched. As DNA, the CDR3 is TGTGCCAGCAAGCGGGACAGGGTGAACACTGAAGCTTTCTTT. It is translated as CASKRDRVNTEAFF.

The J gene is TRBJ2-2, the V gene TRBV5-1; D is unclear. The CDR3 is made up of 15 amino acids. Germline-derived CDR1 and CDR2 are SGHRS and YFSETQ. The V end lost 2 bases, the J end lost 1 base, and 9 bases lay between the germline ends. The CDR3 nucleotides are TGCGCCAGCAGCTTCCTTAACAAGAACACCGGGGAGCTGTTTTTT. Protein: CASSFLNKNTGELFF.

The J gene is TRBJ2-1, the V gene TRBV5-8; TRBD2 might be the D (6 bases). The germline V and J ends were trimmed by 5 bases and 0 bases, with 15 bases remaining between them. Germline V gene sequence: CDR1 SGHTS, CDR2 YDEGEE. The CDR3 extends over 16 amino acids. The CDR3, as DNA: TGTGCCAGCAGTTCATCGCGGGGTATCTCCTACAATGAGCAGTTCTTC. Its translation is CASSSSRGISYNEQFF.

This clone was observed a single time. The chain employs TRBV6-5 and TRBJ2-1; 8 nucleotides line up with TRBD2. Germline V gene data show CDR1 as MNHEY and CDR2 as SVGAGI. The CDR3 has 15 amino acids. J gave up 5 bases and V 6 bases, and 9 bases lay outside the gene matches. CDR3 DNA: TGTGCCAGCAGCATAGGACTAGCCCAAAACAATGAGCAGTTCTTC. Its protein product is CASSIGLAQNNEQFF.

This clone turned up a few times. The chain has TRBV11-2 and TRBJ1-1; D gene unclear. Trimming stripped 8 bases from V and 1 base from J, with 17 bases between. This CDR3 region has 15 residues. Germline CDR1 and CDR2: SGHAT and FQNNGV. The CDR3 DNA follows: TGTGCCAGCTCCCCGGTCGGCCGGAGGAACACTGAAGCTTTCTTT. This gives the protein CASSPVGRRNTEAFF.